This T cell receptor (beta chain) is drawn from a study of shared clonotypes between healthy human individuals. This CDR3 comprises 15 residues. Deletions cut 4 bases from V and 1 base from J, with 13 bases between. The V gene's germline CDR1 is ENHRY and CDR2 SYGVKD. Profiled with immunoSEQ multiplex PCR; TCRdb holds only in-frame clones, not every one. The sample includes about 2 million clones, roughly 95% of them seen just once. The gene calls are TRBV10-3 and TRBJ1-2; D is undetermined. The clonotype originates from a young man in good health. Sequencing was carried out using naive CD4+ T cells sorted from blood. Subset noted: CD45RA+ positively selected. This chain's CDR3 is CAISVGEELNYGYTF. CDR3 in DNA: TGTGCCATCAGTGTGGGAGAAGAGCTTAACTATGGCTACACCTTC.